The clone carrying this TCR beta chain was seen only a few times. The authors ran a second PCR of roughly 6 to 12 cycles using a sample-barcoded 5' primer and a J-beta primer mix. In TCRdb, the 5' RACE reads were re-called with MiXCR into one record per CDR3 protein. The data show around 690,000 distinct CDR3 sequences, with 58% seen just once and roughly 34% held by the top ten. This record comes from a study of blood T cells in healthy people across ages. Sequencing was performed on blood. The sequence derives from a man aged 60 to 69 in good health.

The chain's CDR3 is CASSGLAGGDTQYF. DNA for the CDR3: TGCGCCAGCTCCGGACTAGCGGGCGGAGATACGCAGTATTTT. V and J are TRBV5-1 and TRBJ2-3; the match to TRBD2 covers 11 bases. V gave up 7 bases and J gave up 5 bases; unmatched junction bases: 6. The CDR3 has 14 amino acids. Germline V lookup: CDR1 SGHRS, CDR2 YFSETQ.